This T cell receptor (beta chain) is drawn from a study of OX40 agonist ivuxolimab in advanced cancers. Regarding the research as a whole: Ivuxolimab was a fully human IgG2 agonistic monoclonal antibody targeting the costimulatory receptor OX40 (CD134). Prior anti-PD-1, anti-PD-L1 or anti-CTLA-4 therapy was permitted, and 30% to 45% of dose-escalation patients had received checkpoint inhibitors. Partial responses occurred in three dose-escalation patients, of whom one had hepatocellular carcinoma and two had cutaneous melanoma. Of the 50 or so patients in dose escalation, some 19 had hepatocellular carcinoma, some 15 had melanoma, 9 had renal cell carcinoma and 9 had head and neck cancer. Intravenous ivuxolimab was administered to patients every 2 weeks at six dose levels: 0.01, 0.1, 0.3, 1.5, 3 and 10 mg/kg. The paper describes the monotherapy dose-escalation part (N of about 52 patients) of the phase I trial of ivuxolimab. The dose-escalation cohort was 82.7% male with a mean age of about 58 years, ranging from 23 to 79. The point of sequencing TCRbeta in the periphery was to test whether ivuxolimab changed TCR sequence diversity and drove clonal T-cell expansion. Findings and caveats that apply to the study as a whole: Low levels of normalized T-cell clonal expansion were also seen in some nonresponding patients. On average, CD8+ T cells showed more expanded clones than CD4+ T cells after ivuxolimab. At doses of 0.1 to 3.0 mg/kg, clonal expansion of both CD4+ and CD8+ T cells in blood was seen between baseline and week 6. In the 0.1-3.0 mg/kg groups, partial responders had among the lowest normalized peripheral clonal expansion, particularly in CD8+ T cells. The antigen specificity of the peripheral T cells that underwent clonal expansion was not determined.

To note about this clone: What antigen it recognizes has not been identified. Base qualities are not recorded, but no much larger clone differs from it by a single base.

Counted from cysteine to phenylalanine, this CDR3 has 12 amino acids. The sequence is cut down to CDR3 DNA, 36 bases in frame from base 1. Relative to germline, V is 4 bases shorter and J is 13 bases shorter, with 14 bases between their ends. The germline V gene (reference sequence) provides CDR1 MNHEY and CDR2 SMNVEV. The trial excluded patients who had a history of autoimmune disease or who were on systemic immunosuppression. Peripheral blood for TCR sequencing was collected from all dose cohorts at baseline, on cycle 4 day 1, and on cycle 7 day 1. Samples were obtained from an open-label, multicenter, first-in-human phase I dose-escalation trial of ivuxolimab. Adults with locally advanced or metastatic melanoma, renal cell, hepatocellular, or head and neck squamous cell carcinoma were enrolled in the trial. Before TCR sequencing, CD4+ T cells and CD8+ T cells were sorted from peripheral blood as separate populations.

For sequencing of the TCRbeta CDR3 region, genomic DNA was extracted from the sorted cells. The immunoSEQ Assay was used for sequencing of TCRbeta CDR3 regions. What TCRdb holds here is the immuneACCESS table cut down to in-frame rearrangements. Part of the clones is not present; checked against another copy, under half of the missing clones reflect an unresolved V gene, and the others are unexplained. The sample includes just under 65,000 clones, with roughly 89% observed a single time. About 4.8% of the sample belongs to the ten largest clones. The source was CD4+ or CD8+ T cells sorted from blood, collected in a trial of the OX40 agonist ivuxolimab. The rearrangement joined TRBV27 to TRBJ2-1; the D region possibly corresponds to TRBD2 (5 bases align). This receptor was identified in an adult with an advanced solid tumor such as melanoma, head and neck, liver or kidney cancer. In nucleotide form, the sequence is TGTGCCAGCAGTTCAGGTGGGAGCACCCAGTTCTTC. Translated, it gives CASSSGGSTQFF.